A single T cell receptor (beta chain) is shown here with its context. Methods used by the authors: Reference gene primer amplification gave estimated nucleated cell counts. Sequenced by immunoSEQ multiplex PCR; TCRdb stores in-frame clones only, minus some. The V and J calls and clone size come from that table; D and trimming were worked out from the DNA. The sample includes approximately 190,000 clones, around 80% of them seen just once. The data were taken from a study of blood T cell repertoires in COVID-19. Study at large: Sites across the United States, Italy and Spain contributed samples from acute and convalescent COVID-19. From T cells, B-cell-depleted T cells, or PBMCs came the material, which was cDNA or gDNA.

Patients at the Seattle site were enrolled during active infection and followed longitudinally. The TCR originated in a woman aged 55-69 years with COVID-19, enrolled during active disease. The sample taken for sequencing was peripheral blood.

CDR3 residues: CASSRTGGAGANVLTF. The CDR3 coding sequence is TGTGCCAGCAGTCGGACAGGGGGCGCTGGGGCCAACGTCCTGACTTTC. J is TRBJ2-6 and V is TRBV11-2, with 11 bases matching TRBD1. Trimming at V came to 6 bases and at J to 2 bases, leaving 3 bases not matched to a gene. Germline loops: CDR1 SGHAT, CDR2 FQNNGV. The CDR3 contains 16 residues.